This TCR beta chain was recorded in a study of T cells in Graves' hyperthyroidism and ophthalmopathy. General study findings and limits: Blood shared most expanded thyroid clonotypes above 0.001. Researchers report that a 13 V-J model separated ophthalmopathy from stable hyperthyroidism.

To note about this clonotype: Its antigen is as yet unknown.

This CDR3 is 15 amino acids long. Germline CDR1 reads MGHRA; CDR2 reads YSYEKL. Trimming left V 3 bases short and J 2 bases short, with 12 bases between. Amplified TCR beta CDR3 regions came from RNA transcripts. TCR CDR3 regions were first amplified by RT-PCR with HTBI primers. TCRdb recomputed calls from the multiplex PCR reads with MiXCR, one row per CDR3 protein. This table holds 250,000 to 350,000 distinct CDR3 sequences, approximately 23% found once. This chain links TRBV4-1 with TRBJ2-3; D unresolved. Input material: blood. The sequence was obtained from a man aged 25-45 years with Graves' ophthalmopathy. In nucleotides, the CDR3 is TGCGCCAGCAGCCACGGACGACCCTTCACAGATACGCAGTATTTT. Amino acid sequence: CASSHGRPFTDTQYF.